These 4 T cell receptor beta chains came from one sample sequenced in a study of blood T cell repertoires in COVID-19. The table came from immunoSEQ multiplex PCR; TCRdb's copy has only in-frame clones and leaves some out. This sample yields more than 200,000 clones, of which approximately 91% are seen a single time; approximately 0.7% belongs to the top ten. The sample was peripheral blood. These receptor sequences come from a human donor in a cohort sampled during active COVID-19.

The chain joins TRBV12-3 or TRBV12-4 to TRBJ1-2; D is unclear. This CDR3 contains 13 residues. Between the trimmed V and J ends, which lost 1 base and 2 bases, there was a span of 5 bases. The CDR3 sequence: CASSLGQNYGYTF. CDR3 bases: TGTGCCAGCAGTTTAGGGCAGAACTATGGCTACACCTTC.

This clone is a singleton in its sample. CDR3 in DNA: TGTGCCAGCTCTCGACAAGCGGGAGAGAACACCGGGGAGCTGTTTTTT. As protein: CASSRQAGENTGELFF. V usage is TRBV18 and J usage is TRBJ2-2, with 8 bases identical to TRBD2. Germline V gene sequence: CDR1 KGHSH, CDR2 LQKENI. V gave up 6 bases and J gave up 1 base; unmatched junction bases: 7. There are 16 residues in the CDR3.

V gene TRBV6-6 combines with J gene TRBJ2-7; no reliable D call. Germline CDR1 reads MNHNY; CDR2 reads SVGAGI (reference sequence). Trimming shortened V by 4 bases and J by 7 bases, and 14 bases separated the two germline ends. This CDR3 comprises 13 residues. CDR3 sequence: CASSSSAQREQYF. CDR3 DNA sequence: TGTGCCAGCAGTTCCTCGGCCCAGAGGGAGCAGTACTTC.

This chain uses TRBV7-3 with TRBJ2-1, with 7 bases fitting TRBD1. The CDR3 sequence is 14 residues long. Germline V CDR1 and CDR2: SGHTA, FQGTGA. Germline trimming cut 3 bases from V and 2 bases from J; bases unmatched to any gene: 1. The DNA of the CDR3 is TGTGCCAGCAGCTTTGGACAGGCCTACAATGAGCAGTTCTTC. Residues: CASSFGQAYNEQFF.